Listed here are 3 T cell receptor beta chains from one sample, sequenced in a study of blood T cell repertoires in COVID-19. Clones were read by immunoSEQ multiplex PCR, and TCRdb kept only the in-frame ones, dropping some. The sample holds more than 85,000 clones, about 78% seen once. The material sequenced was peripheral blood. These receptors all come from a human donor in a cohort sampled during active or convalescent COVID-19.

V usage is TRBV18 and J usage is TRBJ2-5; TRBD1 aligns across 9 bases. This CDR3 has 15 amino acids. J lost 3 bases, V lost 0 bases, and 2 bases had no gene match. Germline CDR1 is KGHSH and CDR2 is LQKENI. The CDR3 nucleotides are TGTGCCAGCTCACCACCTGGGACAGGGAAAGAGACCCAGTACTTC. Protein product: CASSPPGTGKETQYF.

This clone was counted a few times. The rearrangement joins TRBV6-2 or TRBV6-3 to TRBJ2-1; D is possibly TRBD2 (6 bases). Germline CDR1 reads MNHEY; CDR2 reads SVGEGT. Trimming took 0 bases from V and 3 from J, leaving 15 bases between them. The CDR3 sequence is 17 residues long. The CDR3 region is CASSYSPPGGVYNEQFF. CDR3 bases: TGTGCCAGCAGTTACTCTCCCCCCGGGGGAGTCTACAATGAGCAGTTCTTC.

This chain joins TRBV5-1 and TRBJ2-7, with 9 bases identical to TRBD1. Germline lookup yields CDR1 SGHRS and CDR2 YFSETQ. Trimming at V came to 4 bases and at J to 1 base, leaving 9 bases not matched to a gene. The CDR3 totals 16 residues. The CDR3 here is CASSVPGQGESYEQYF. For the CDR3, the DNA is TGCGCCAGCAGCGTCCCGGGACAGGGAGAATCCTACGAGCAGTACTTC.